The rows below give T cell receptor beta chains drawn from one sample of a study of T-cell memory formation after mild COVID-19. TCRdb re-analysed the 5' RACE reads in MiXCR, keeping a single row per CDR3 protein. The sample consists of over 300,000 distinct CDR3 sequences, 20% to 25% of them appearing once. Sequences were obtained from PBMCs or a T cell subset sorted from them (not recorded which). Receptors were obtained from a young man who had mild COVID-19 (a few samples of this study predate the infection). Cell type and time point are not known. CDR3s leave out the opening cysteine and the closing phenylalanine or tryptophan. Some rows mark clone size as missing; the rest say once, few, many or name a class of expanded clone.

v_gene,j_gene,abundance,CDR3aa
TRBV9,TRBJ2-7,-,ASSVVLTGGPPSYEQY
TRBV27,TRBJ1-6,-,ASSPHLGDNSPLH
TRBV6-5,TRBJ2-1,-,ASKQGVVYNEQF
TRBV9,TRBJ2-7,few,ASSPGDRGSEQY
TRBV5-1,TRBJ2-2,few,AIRRGQENTGELF
TRBV11-2,TRBJ1-1,few,ASSLDPGLTEAF
TRBV4-3,TRBJ1-6,-,ASSPDRRSPLH
TRBV19,TRBJ1-3,-,ATRVRFSGNTIY
TRBV7-9,TRBJ1-4,-,ASSFTGANEKLF
TRBV6-6,TRBJ1-1,-,ASNEQSAEAF
TRBV7-8,TRBJ2-4,-,ASSWRGGNIQY
TRBV7-8,TRBJ1-6,few,ASSLEAGNSSPLH
TRBV5-1,TRBJ1-2,many,ASSFQGYGYT
TRBV9,TRBJ2-3,-,ASSIQASTDTQY
TRBV6-5,TRBJ2-7,-,ASRAGTGGREQY
TRBV7-9,TRBJ1-4,many,ASSPGGTAATNEKLF
TRBV5-1,TRBJ2-7,few,ASKRDRFYEQY
TRBV18,TRBJ2-3,few,ASSGTPATNTQY
TRBV7-2,TRBJ1-2,few,ASSYGKGAGYT
TRBV6-5,TRBJ2-1,-,ASSPQGANEQF
TRBV5-1,TRBJ1-2,-,ASSSLRQGGSGYT
TRBV5-1,TRBJ2-1,-,ASSLLEYNEQF
TRBV7-3,TRBJ2-1,-,ASRRTGGSYNEQF
TRBV10-2,TRBJ2-3,-,ASSESTGVGGDTQY
TRBV7-9,TRBJ2-3,few,ASSPKTPDTQY
TRBV7-3,TRBJ2-6,many,ASRPSGANVLT
TRBV12-3/TRBV12-4,TRBJ2-7,-,ASSSGTVYEQY
TRBV7-6,TRBJ2-3,few,ASSSAGGLGDTQY
TRBV5-1,TRBJ2-1,-,ASSGAQGNEQF
TRBV7-2,TRBJ2-3,-,ASSPYLTSYTDTQY
TRBV7-2,TRBJ1-2,-,ASSLWDGNYGYT
TRBV6-2/TRBV6-3,TRBJ1-2,-,ASTERTDYGYT
TRBV7-2,TRBJ1-5,-,ASSPAGGFSNQPQH
TRBV6-2/TRBV6-3,TRBJ2-3,-,ASTYGNTQY
TRBV6-5,TRBJ2-1,-,ASSPGTSLNEQF
TRBV6-5,TRBJ1-3,-,ASSYSDRLSSGNTIY
TRBV5-1,TRBJ2-2,few,ASSSGGTGHTGELF
TRBV7-2,TRBJ2-4,many,ASSTQGQGGVQY
TRBV18,TRBJ1-1,-,ASSPNQGNEAF
TRBV7-2,TRBJ2-3,few,ASSRLAAQGDTQY
TRBV4-1,TRBJ1-1,few,ASSPGQGAGSEAF
TRBV5-6,TRBJ2-5,-,ASSLGTVLQETQY
TRBV28,TRBJ2-5,-,ATLGTGVYLETQY
TRBV6-5,TRBJ2-7,few,ASSYSGLDGEQY
TRBV6-2/TRBV6-3,TRBJ1-1,-,ASSSIGRGTEAF
TRBV5-1,TRBJ1-2,few,ASSLDIFYGYT
TRBV12-3/TRBV12-4,TRBJ1-5,-,ASSFRVGSNQPQH
TRBV19,TRBJ2-1,-,ASSMEGGAYNEQF
TRBV29-1,TRBJ2-5,few,SVEGTASRFETQY
TRBV18,TRBJ1-1,-,ASLQDRNTEAF
TRBV6-1,TRBJ1-1,few,ASSDQAGTNTEAF
TRBV6-5,TRBJ1-1,-,ASSWDSLNTEAF
TRBV4-3,TRBJ2-3,-,ASSQDLGGASFTDTQY
TRBV5-6,TRBJ2-3,-,ASSIRTGTPNTQY
TRBV7-9,TRBJ1-3,-,ALHHTIGSGNTIY
TRBV5-5,TRBJ1-4,many,ASSLIGREKLF
TRBV14,TRBJ2-3,-,ASSRTTKVRDTQY
TRBV19,TRBJ2-7,-,ASSILAGGPNEQY